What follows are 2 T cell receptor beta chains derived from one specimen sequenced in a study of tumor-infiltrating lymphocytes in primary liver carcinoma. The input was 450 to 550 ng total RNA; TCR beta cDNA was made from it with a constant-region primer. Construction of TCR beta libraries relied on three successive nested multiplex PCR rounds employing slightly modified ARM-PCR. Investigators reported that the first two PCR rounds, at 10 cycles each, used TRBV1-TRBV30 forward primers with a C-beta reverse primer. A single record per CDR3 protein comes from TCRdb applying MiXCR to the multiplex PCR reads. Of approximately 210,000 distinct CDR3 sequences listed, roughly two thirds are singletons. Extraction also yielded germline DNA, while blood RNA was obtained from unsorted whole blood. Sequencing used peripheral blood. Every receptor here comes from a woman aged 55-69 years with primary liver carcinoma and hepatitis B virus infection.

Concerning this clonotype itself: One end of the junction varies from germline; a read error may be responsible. The DNA for the CDR3 is TGTGCCAGCAGTGAATTTTTGGGGCGCCAGGTTTCCTCTGGGGCCAACGTCCCGACTTTC. Amino acid sequence: CASSEFLGRQVSSGANVPTF. The chain employs TRBV6-1 and TRBJ2-6; D possibly corresponds to TRBD1 (5 bases). CDR1 is MNHNS and CDR2 is SASEGT in the germline V gene. The CDR3 extends over 20 amino acids.

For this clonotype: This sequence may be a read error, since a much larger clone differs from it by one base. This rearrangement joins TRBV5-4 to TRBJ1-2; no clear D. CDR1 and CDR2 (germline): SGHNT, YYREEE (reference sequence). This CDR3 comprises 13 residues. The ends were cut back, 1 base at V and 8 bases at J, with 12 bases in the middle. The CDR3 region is CASSLNGFSGYTF. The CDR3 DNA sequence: TGTGCCAGCAGCTTGAATGGGTTTAGCGGCTACACCTTC.